Presented here are 10 T cell receptor beta chains from one specimen sequenced in a study of tumour-infiltrating T cells in Burkitt lymphoma. Sequencing used immunoSEQ multiplex PCR; TCRdb keeps in-frame clones, though not all of them. This sample has 2,400 or so clones, with about 25% found just once. The sequenced sample was tumor tissue from a relapse. The origin of the receptors is a human donor with relapsed Burkitt lymphoma. Some clones in this sample may be carry-over from other donors' samples.

This clone has more than one count but fewer than ten. This rearrangement joins TRBV30 to TRBJ1-4; the D is unclear. V lost 1 base and J 8 bases, leaving 23 bases between the germline ends. The CDR3 runs to 17 residues. The germline CDR1 and CDR2 sequences are GTSNPN and SVGIG (reference sequence). CDR3 region: CAWSASAPNAKKEKLFF. The DNA of the CDR3 is TGTGCCTGGAGTGCCTCGGCCCCCAACGCGAAGAAGGAAAAACTGTTTTTT.

V is TRBV4-1 and J is TRBJ2-3; D remains ambiguous. Germline V gene sequence: CDR1 MGHRA, CDR2 YSYEKL. CDR3 length: 12 amino acids. Trimming removed 3 bases at V and 4 bases at J, with 5 bases between. The CDR3 is CASSQTPDTQYF. The CDR3 bases are TGCGCCAGCAGCCAGACACCAGATACGCAGTATTTT.

V gene TRBV7-9 combines with J gene TRBJ1-5, with D tentatively TRBD1 (5 bases). The CDR3 is 15 residues long. Germline V gives CDR1 SEHNR, CDR2 FQNEAQ (reference sequence). Trimming removed 6 bases from V and 0 bases from J, with 12 bases in between. CDR3 coding DNA: TGTGCCAGCAGTCCTTCTGGGGGTAGCAATCAGCCCCAGCATTTT. This gives the protein CASSPSGGSNQPQHF.

The chain joins TRBV19 to TRBJ2-3; D is ambiguous. Trimming shortened V by 1 base and J by 1 base, and 6 bases separated the two germline ends. Germline V gene sequence: CDR1 LNHDA, CDR2 SQIVND (reference sequence). There are 14 residues in the CDR3. CDR3: CASSIGLRTDTQYF. For the CDR3, the DNA is TGTGCCAGTAGTATAGGTCTCCGCACAGATACGCAGTATTTT.

This clone was counted a few times. This chain joins TRBV2 and TRBJ2-1; D unresolved. The CDR3 is made up of 13 amino acids. Germline V gene sequence: CDR1 SNHLY, CDR2 FYNNEI. Between the trimmed V and J ends, which lost 10 bases and 0 bases, there was a span of 10 bases. CDR3 sequence (DNA): TGTGCCAATAGAGGAGTCTCCTACAATGAGCAGTTCTTC. This translates into CANRGVSYNEQFF.

This clone turned up a few times. The J gene is TRBJ2-7, the V gene TRBV6-5; tentatively, D is TRBD1 (5 bases). Trimming pared 4 bases from V and 0 bases from J, leaving 7 bases between. The CDR3 loop spans 13 amino acids. Per germline, CDR1 MNHEY and CDR2 SVGAGI. CDR3 residues: CASSWGDSYEQYF. CDR3 nucleotide sequence: TGTGCCAGCAGTTGGGGCGACTCCTACGAGCAGTACTTC.

This clone appeared a few times. V and J are TRBV6-5 and TRBJ1-1; D not resolved. V shed 6 bases and J shed 1 base, with 12 bases lying between them. The CDR3 sequence is 14 residues long. Germline V gene lookup returns CDR1 MNHEY and CDR2 SVGAGI. CDR3 in amino acids: CASSLAGANTEAFF. In DNA, the CDR3 is TGTGCCAGCAGCCTGGCAGGAGCGAACACTGAAGCTTTCTTT.

This rearrangement joins TRBV6-1 to TRBJ2-4; weak D call: TRBD1 (6 bases). The CDR3 is 16 amino acids. Germline V gives CDR1 MNHNS, CDR2 SASEGT. Between the trimmed V and J ends, which lost 1 base and 0 bases, there was a span of 10 bases. The CDR3 DNA reads TGTGCCAGCAGTGAAGGGGGACACTTAGCCAAAAACATTCAGTACTTC. Translated: CASSEGGHLAKNIQYF.

This clone was counted a few times. The junction shows a germline mismatch at one end, possibly a read error. The gene calls are TRBV5-1 and TRBJ2-3; the match to TRBD2 covers 15 bases. CDR3 length: 19 amino acids. CDR1 and CDR2 from the germline V gene are SGHRS and YFSETQ. CDR3 loop: CASSWPGLAGGTVTDTQYF. The CDR3 coding sequence is TGCGCCAGCAGCTGGCCGGGACTAGCGGGGGGTACCGTTACGGATACGCAATATTTT.

This clone has more than one count but fewer than ten. This chain links TRBV7-2 with TRBJ1-2; D gene uncertain. The CDR3 totals 12 residues. Germline CDR1 reads SGHTA; CDR2 reads FQGNSA. Trimming pared 7 bases from V and 4 bases from J, leaving 10 bases between. The CDR3 DNA is TGTGCCAGCAACCCAAGGGCCTATGGCTACACCTTC. Its protein product is CASNPRAYGYTF.